A single sample gave rise to the 12 T cell receptor beta chains below, sequenced in a study of blood T cell repertoires in COVID-19. Repertoires were generated with immunoSEQ multiplex PCR, while TCRdb's copy carries only in-frame clones and drops some. The table records 250,000 to 300,000 clones, over 70% of them present only once. The sample comprised peripheral blood. The receptors come from a woman aged 65 to 85 with COVID-19, enrolled during active disease.

This clone has a single count. The V gene is TRBV11-3, the J gene TRBJ2-1; D is undetermined. The CDR3 extends over 10 amino acids. Trimming took 3 bases from V and 9 from J, leaving 3 bases between them. Germline V CDR1 and CDR2: SGHNT, YENEEA. The CDR3 DNA is TGTGCCAGCAGCTTCGGTGAGCAGTTCTTC. Translating gives CASSFGEQFF. Full variable domain (rest looked up from reference TRBV11-3 and TRBJ2-1): EAGVVQSPRYKIIEKKQPVAFWCNPISGHNTLYWYLQNLGQGPELLIRYENEEAVDDSQLPKDRFSAERLKGVDSTLKIQPAELGDSAVYLCASSFGEQFFGPGTRLTVL.

This chain joins TRBV2 and TRBJ2-5, with D possibly being TRBD1 (6 bases). The CDR3 length is 13 residues. From germline, CDR1 is SNHLY and CDR2 FYNNEI. V lost 6 bases to trimming and J lost 1 base, with 9 bases between them. The CDR3 loop reads CASRKDSQETQYF. CDR3 coding DNA: TGTGCCAGCAGGAAGGACAGCCAAGAGACCCAGTACTTC.

This clone was counted once. This chain links TRBV5-1 with TRBJ2-7; 7 nucleotides line up with TRBD1. Trimming removed 4 bases from V and 0 bases from J; junction bases left unmatched: 10. CDR1 and CDR2 from the germline V gene are SGHRS and YFSETQ. This CDR3 contains 16 residues. CDR3 sequence reads: CASSRGVGTDSYEQYF. The CDR3 DNA is TGCGCCAGCAGCCGAGGAGTCGGGACAGACTCCTACGAGCAGTACTTC.

V gene TRBV5-4 combines with J gene TRBJ1-6, with D possibly TRBD1 on 5 matching bases. Looked up from germline, CDR1 is SGHNT and CDR2 is YYREEE (reference sequence). Trimming removed 1 base from V and 10 bases from J, with 12 bases in between. The CDR3 length is 14 residues. Written as DNA, the CDR3 is TGTGCCAGCAGCTTGTGGGCAGGGAAGTCACCCCTCCACTTT. This encodes CASSLWAGKSPLHF. Complete variable domain (other parts from reference TRBV5-4 and TRBJ1-6): ETGVTQSPTHLIKTRGQQVTLRCSSQSGHNTVSWYQQALGQGPQFIFQYYREEENGRGNFPPRFSGLQFPNYSSELNVNALELDDSALYLCASSLWAGKSPLHFGNGTRLTVT.

In DNA, the CDR3 is TGTGCCAGCGGTTTAGGGGCGTATTCCTACGAGCAGTACTTC. Residues: CASGLGAYSYEQYF. The V call is TRBV7-8, the J call TRBJ2-7; perhaps TRBD1 as D (5 bases). The germline V gene has CDR1 SGHVS and CDR2 FQNEAQ. Trimming removed 8 bases at V and 1 base at J, with 15 bases between. This CDR3 spans 14 amino acids.

Only a few counts were recorded for this clone. The genes are TRBV28 and TRBJ2-7; D uncertain. V dropped 1 base and J dropped 1 base, with 5 bases sitting between them. Looked up from germline, CDR1 is MDHEN and CDR2 is SYDVKM. This CDR3 has 13 amino acids. The CDR3 sequence: CASSLFISYEQYF. CDR3 DNA: TGTGCCAGCAGTTTATTCATTTCCTACGAGCAGTACTTC.

The J gene is TRBJ2-2, the V gene TRBV19; possible D gene TRBD2, 5 bases. The CDR3 loop spans 14 amino acids. Germline V gene sequence: CDR1 LNHDA, CDR2 SQIVND (reference sequence). V was cut by 6 bases and J by 5 bases, with 13 bases left in between. The CDR3 DNA reads as TGTGCCAGTAGCGCTAGCATACGAACCGGGGAGCTGTTTTTT. Translated, it gives CASSASIRTGELFF.

The rearrangement uses TRBV6-6 and TRBJ2-2, with TRBD2 matching over 9 bases. CDR1 and CDR2 (germline): MNHNY, SVGAGI (reference sequence). The CDR3 is made up of 13 amino acids. V trimming: 9 bases; J trimming: 6 bases; junction bases outside the gene matches: 5. The CDR3 is CASTLAGAGELFF. The DNA for the CDR3 is TGTGCCAGTACCTTAGCGGGAGCCGGGGAGCTGTTTTTT.

This chain connects TRBV18 to TRBJ2-2, with 11 bases lining up with TRBD2. The CDR3 loop spans 18 amino acids. V lost 1 base, J lost 6 bases, and 10 bases stayed unmatched. The V gene's germline CDR1 is KGHSH and CDR2 LQKENI. The CDR3 nucleotides are TGTGCCAGCTCACCACAGCCCCCGCTAGCGGGAGGAGCCGGGGAGCTGTTTTTT. Translating gives CASSPQPPLAGGAGELFF.

This clone occurred once. This chain connects TRBV15 to TRBJ2-7; tentative D call: TRBD1 (6 bases). Germline lookup yields CDR1 LNHNV and CDR2 YYDKDF (reference sequence). The CDR3 extends over 15 amino acids. Trimming cost V 2 bases and J 7 bases, with 18 bases left between them. The CDR3 sequence is CATSRLQGAGREQYF. As DNA, the CDR3 is TGTGCCACCAGCAGACTACAGGGAGCCGGTCGGGAGCAGTACTTC.

The rearrangement uses TRBV2 and TRBJ1-2; tentatively, D is TRBD1 (5 bases). The V and J ends lost 6 bases and 4 bases respectively, with 18 bases between them. Per the germline V gene, CDR1 is SNHLY and CDR2 is FYNNEI. The CDR3 covers 15 residues. The CDR3 DNA follows: TGTGCCAGCAGCACCCAGGGAGGAGGTGCCTATGGCTACACCTTC. Translation gives CASSTQGGGAYGYTF. Together with reference TRBV2 and TRBJ1-2, the CDR3 gives the full variable domain: EPEVTQTPSHQVTQMGQEVILRCVPISNHLYFYWYRQILGQKVEFLVSFYNNEISEKSEIFDDQFSVERPDGSNFTLKIRSTKLEDSAMYFCASSTQGGGAYGYTFGSGTRLTVV.

The chain recombines TRBV7-8 with TRBJ2-3; TRBD1 matches at 7 bases. Germline assignment: CDR1 SGHVS and CDR2 FQNEAQ. V trimming: 5 bases; J trimming: 4 bases; junction bases outside the gene matches: 9. The CDR3 contains 15 residues. The CDR3: CASSAPRGLSDTQYF. CDR3 in DNA: TGTGCCAGCAGCGCCCCCAGGGGGTTGTCAGATACGCAGTATTTT.